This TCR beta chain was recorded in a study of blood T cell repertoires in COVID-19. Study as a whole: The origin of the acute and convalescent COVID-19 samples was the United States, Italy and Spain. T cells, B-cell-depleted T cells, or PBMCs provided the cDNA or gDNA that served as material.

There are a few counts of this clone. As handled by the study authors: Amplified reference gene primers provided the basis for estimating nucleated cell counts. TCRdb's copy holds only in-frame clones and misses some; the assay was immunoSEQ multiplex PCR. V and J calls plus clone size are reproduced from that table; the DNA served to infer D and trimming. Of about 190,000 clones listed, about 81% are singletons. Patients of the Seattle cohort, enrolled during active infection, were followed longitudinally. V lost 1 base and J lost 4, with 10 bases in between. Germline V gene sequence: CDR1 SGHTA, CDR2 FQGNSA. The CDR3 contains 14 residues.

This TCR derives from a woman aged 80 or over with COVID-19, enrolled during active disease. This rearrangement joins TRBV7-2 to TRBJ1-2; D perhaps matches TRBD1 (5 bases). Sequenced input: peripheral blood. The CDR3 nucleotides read TGTGCCAGCAGCTTAGAGGGGTTCAGCTATGGCTACACCTTC. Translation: CASSLEGFSYGYTF.